This T cell receptor beta chain stems from a study of shared clonotypes between healthy human individuals (dated by TCRdb to 2020 to 2021). In terms of the full investigation: The cohort comprised two women and a few men aged 18 to 49 years. Leukapheresis yielded between about 0.85 and 10 billion PBMCs per donor. Per donor, three plates each were used for CD4 naive and CD4 memory, two for CD8 naive, and one for CD8 memory. To estimate repertoire size and how much clonotype sharing occurs between individuals, the study deeply sequenced the blood TCR repertoires of several healthy adults. To increase sequencing depth and limit assay-specific biases, TCR repertoire library preparation and sequencing were carried out by different laboratories using diverse techniques. General study outcomes and caveats: The small number of donors limited the genetic and exposure-history diversity represented. Higher generation probabilities were observed for clonotypes shared by all four sorted-subset donors than for non-shared clonotypes. Larger estimated clonotype richness was generally found for naive subsets than for memory subsets. Incomplete sequencing was indicated by rarefaction of sorted-subset datasets, despite the large sequencing depth. When a few donors were compared, the shared fraction of clonotypes was around 4.6% for naive CD4, about 4% for naive CD8, 2% to 2.5% for memory CD4, and about 0.36% for memory CD8. Pairwise subsampling led to the expectation that sequencing depth would affect the degree of clonotype sharing among donors. Sampling was restricted to blood, and TCR repertoires in tissues likely differ from the TCR repertoires found in blood.

The donors were healthy, HIV-negative adults who had no recently reported acute infections or vaccinations. Every donor was a Caucasian adult living in Nashville, Tennessee, USA. CD4+ T cells were enriched by magnetic negative selection, after which naive cells were positively selected on CD45RA and the negative fraction was taken as the memory subset. Blood was collected by leukapheresis, and PBMCs were isolated by Ficoll-Histopaque density gradient centrifugation and then cryopreserved in liquid nitrogen vapor phase. Purity and quantity of every magnetically sorted T cell population were checked by analytical flow cytometry. Genomic DNA was isolated from every sorted fraction and measured by UV absorbance on a Nanodrop 2000c. Using the deep immunoSEQ assay, TCR CDR3 regions were amplified from genomic DNA by multiplex PCR. Extracted genomic DNA from each cell subset was spread evenly across all wells of several immunoSEQ 96-well plates, with each plate serving as a replicate. For sorted subsets, about 0.2 ug genomic DNA, equal to 25,000 to 35,000 T cell genomes, was loaded into each replicate PCR. Purified libraries were quantified with a Qubit 3.0 fluorometer, sized on a Bioanalyzer 2100, and re-quantified with the KAPA Library Quantification kit. A separate single-read 150-cycle Illumina NextSeq 550 flow cell was used to sequence each immunoSEQ 96-well plate. The original methods were these. The immunoSEQ output contained only junctional sequences without quality scores, so filtering could not match that applied to full-length reads. Sequences were annotated with PyIR, a Python wrapper for IgBLAST v1.9, using IMGT germline references to assign V/J genes and CDR3. Reads were filtered out if the reads had weak V/J assignments (E-value above 1e-6), no CDR3, stop codons, out-of-frame junctions, or ambiguous translated residues. V3J clonotypes were defined as sequences sharing an identical inferred V gene, J gene, and CDR3 amino acid sequence. To compute the percentage overlap between repertoires, the number of shared unique clonotypes was divided by the size of the smaller repertoire. RTK rarefaction, the Chao1 estimator, and Recon v2.1 estimates of unobserved clonotypes were used to assess repertoire richness. For all TCRbeta clonotypes obtained by the gDNA method from a few donors, generation probabilities were computed with OLGA. This is the immuneACCESS table as TCRdb keeps it, with only in-frame sequences that have V and J called. A part of the clones is gone; compared with another copy, unresolved V genes explain less than half, and the rest is unexplained. The V and J calls and clone size were taken over from that table, and D and trimming were inferred from the DNA. This sample gives some 2.3 million clones in total; approximately 95% of them show up just once. Of the sample, under 0.45% is held by the ten largest clones.

With regard to this clone: This clone's antigen is unknown. The sample holds no much larger clone one base away, and base qualities are not on file.

V loses 6 bases, J loses 4 bases, and the germline ends lie 13 bases apart. From cysteine to phenylalanine, the CDR3 is 13 amino acids long. The sequence is cut down to CDR3 DNA, 39 bases in frame from base 1. Per the germline V gene, SNHLY is the CDR1 and FYNNEI is the CDR2. The sequence was obtained from a man younger than 35 in good health. Some clones in this sample may be carry-over from other donors' samples. The specimen sequenced was naive CD4+ T cells from PBMCs. What the cell subset or site label conveys for this sample: CD45RA+ positively selected. The chain was built from TRBV2 and TRBJ2-7; the D gene lacks a confident call. The CDR3 has the sequence CASRQRVGYEQYF. In nucleotide form, the sequence is TGTGCCAGCAGACAAAGGGTAGGATACGAGCAGTACTTC.